This entry features one TCR beta chain sequence. These data belong to a study of OX40 agonist ivuxolimab in advanced cancers. After removal of 7 bases from V and 5 bases from J, the junction contained 12 bases not matched to a gene. The CDR3 totals 15 residues. Germline lookup yields CDR1 LNHDA and CDR2 SQIVND (reference sequence). The table came from immunoSEQ multiplex PCR; TCRdb's copy has only in-frame clones and leaves some out. The data contain tens of thousands of clones, about nine tenths of them singletons. Systemic immunosuppression or autoimmune disease history was grounds to exclude patients.

The receptor was derived from an adult with an advanced solid tumor such as melanoma, head and neck, liver or kidney cancer. Sequencing used CD4+ or CD8+ T cells sorted from blood, obtained in a trial of the OX40 agonist ivuxolimab. V gene TRBV19 combines with J gene TRBJ1-2; 8 nucleotides align to TRBD1. CDR3 DNA sequence: TGTGCCAGTAACTTTGGACAGGGTTTATGGTATGGCTACACCTTC. Encoded protein: CASNFGQGLWYGYTF.